This T cell receptor beta chain was obtained from a study of Graves' ophthalmopathy and Graves' hyperthyroidism. Across the whole study: The authors collected peripheral blood at initial diagnosis, before any treatment. Study-level points and caveats: The majority of expanded thyroid clonotypes above 0.001 frequency also occurred in blood. Prediction of ophthalmopathy progression reached about 71% sensitivity and 72.22% specificity.

The PBMC fraction was derived from around 9.4 ml of fresh peripheral blood. Notes on this clonotype: What it recognizes is unknown.

Researchers took RNA transcripts and amplified TCR beta CDR3 regions from them. The authors performed first-round RT-PCR with HTBI primers and then a second-round multiplex PCR. One entry per CDR3 protein, called by TCRdb with MiXCR from the multiplex PCR reads. Here the sample spans a few hundred thousand distinct CDR3 sequences, 15% being singletons. Per germline, CDR1 LNHDA and CDR2 SQIVND (reference sequence). V lost 0 bases, J lost 4 bases, and 7 bases lay in between. This CDR3 contains 13 residues. The receptor comes from a woman younger than 30 with stable Graves' hyperthyroidism. This rearrangement joins TRBV19 to TRBJ2-7, with D hard to call. The sample was peripheral blood. Here the CDR3 reads CASSIEGLYEQYF. The CDR3, as DNA: TGTGCCAGTAGTATAGAAGGGCTGTACGAGCAGTACTTC.